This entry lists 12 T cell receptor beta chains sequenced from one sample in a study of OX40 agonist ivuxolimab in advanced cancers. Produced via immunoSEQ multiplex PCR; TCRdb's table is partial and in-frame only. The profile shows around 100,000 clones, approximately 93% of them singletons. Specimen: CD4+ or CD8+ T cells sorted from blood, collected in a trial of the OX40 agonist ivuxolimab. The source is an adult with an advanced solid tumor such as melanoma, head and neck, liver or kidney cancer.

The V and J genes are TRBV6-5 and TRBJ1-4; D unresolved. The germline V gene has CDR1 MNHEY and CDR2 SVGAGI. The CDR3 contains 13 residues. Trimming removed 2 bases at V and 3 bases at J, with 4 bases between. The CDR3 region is CASSYEANEKLFF. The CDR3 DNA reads TGTGCCAGCAGTTACGAAGCTAATGAAAAACTGTTTTTT.

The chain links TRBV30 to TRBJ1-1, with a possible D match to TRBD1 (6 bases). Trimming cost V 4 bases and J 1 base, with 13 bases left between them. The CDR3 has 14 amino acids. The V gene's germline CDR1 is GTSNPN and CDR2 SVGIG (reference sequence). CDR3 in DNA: TGTGCCTGGATGCGGGGGCCGGGGAACACTGAAGCTTTCTTT. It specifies CAWMRGPGNTEAFF.

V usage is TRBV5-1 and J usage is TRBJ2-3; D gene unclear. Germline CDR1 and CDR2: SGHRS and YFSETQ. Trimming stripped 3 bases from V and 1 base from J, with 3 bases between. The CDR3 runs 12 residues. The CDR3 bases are TGCGCCAGCAGCTCGGGCACAGATACGCAGTATTTT. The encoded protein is CASSSGTDTQYF.

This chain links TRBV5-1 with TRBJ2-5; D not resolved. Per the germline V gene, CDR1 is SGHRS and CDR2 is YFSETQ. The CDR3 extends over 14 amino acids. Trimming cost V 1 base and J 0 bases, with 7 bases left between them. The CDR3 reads CASSLRSDQETQYF. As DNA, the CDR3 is TGCGCCAGCAGCTTGCGGTCGGACCAAGAGACCCAGTACTTC.

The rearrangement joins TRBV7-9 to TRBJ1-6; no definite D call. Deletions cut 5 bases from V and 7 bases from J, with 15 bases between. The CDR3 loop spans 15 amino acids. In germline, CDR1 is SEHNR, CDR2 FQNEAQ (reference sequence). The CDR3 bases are TGTGCCAGCAGCCCCCCCGGGAGAAGGAATTCACCCCTCCACTTT. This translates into CASSPPGRRNSPLHF.

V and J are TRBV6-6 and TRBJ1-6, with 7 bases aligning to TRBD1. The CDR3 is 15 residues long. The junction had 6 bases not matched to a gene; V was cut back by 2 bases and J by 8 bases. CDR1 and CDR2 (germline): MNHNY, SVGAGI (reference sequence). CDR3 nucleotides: TGTGCCAGCAGTTACAGGGGGCAGGGAGATTCACCCCTCCACTTT. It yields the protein CASSYRGQGDSPLHF.

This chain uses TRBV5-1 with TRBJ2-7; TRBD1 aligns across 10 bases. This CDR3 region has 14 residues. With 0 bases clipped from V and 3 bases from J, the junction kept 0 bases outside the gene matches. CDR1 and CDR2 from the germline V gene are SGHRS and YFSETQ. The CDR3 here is CASSLGTGGYEQYV. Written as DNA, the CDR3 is TGCGCCAGCAGCTTGGGGACAGGGGGCTACGAGCAGTACGTC.

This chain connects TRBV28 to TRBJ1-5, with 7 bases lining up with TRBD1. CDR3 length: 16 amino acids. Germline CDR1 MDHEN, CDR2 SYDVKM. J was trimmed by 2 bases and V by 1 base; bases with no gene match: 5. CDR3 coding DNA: TGTGCCAGCAGTTTATACAGGGGCATTGGCAATCAGCCCCAGCATTTT. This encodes CASSLYRGIGNQPQHF.

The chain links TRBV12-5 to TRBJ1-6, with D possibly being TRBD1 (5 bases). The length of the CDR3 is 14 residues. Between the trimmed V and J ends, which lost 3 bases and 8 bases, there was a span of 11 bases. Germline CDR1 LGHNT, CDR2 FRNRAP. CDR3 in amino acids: CASGLRGPDSPLHF. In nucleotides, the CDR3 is TGTGCTAGTGGTTTAAGGGGCCCGGATTCACCCCTCCACTTT.

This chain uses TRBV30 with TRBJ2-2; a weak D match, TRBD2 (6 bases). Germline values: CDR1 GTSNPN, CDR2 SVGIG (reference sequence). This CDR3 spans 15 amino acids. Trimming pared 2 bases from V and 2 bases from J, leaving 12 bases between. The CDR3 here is CAWSFAGPNTGELFF. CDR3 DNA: TGTGCCTGGAGTTTCGCGGGGCCTAACACCGGGGAGCTGTTTTTT.

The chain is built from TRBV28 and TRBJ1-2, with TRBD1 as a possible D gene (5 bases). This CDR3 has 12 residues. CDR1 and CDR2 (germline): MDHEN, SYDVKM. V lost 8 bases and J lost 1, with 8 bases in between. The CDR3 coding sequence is TGTGCCAGCCATGACAGTAACTATGGCTACACCTTC. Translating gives CASHDSNYGYTF.

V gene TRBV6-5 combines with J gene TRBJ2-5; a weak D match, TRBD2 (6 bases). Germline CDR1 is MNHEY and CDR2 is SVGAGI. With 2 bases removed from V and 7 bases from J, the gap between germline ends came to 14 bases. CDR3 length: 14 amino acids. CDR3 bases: TGTGCCAGCAGTTACAATAGCGTGGAGGGGACCCAGTACTTC. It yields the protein CASSYNSVEGTQYF.